These T cell receptor beta chains were read from a single sample in a study of cytomegalovirus exposure and HLA in healthy donors. TCRdb keeps only in-frame clones here, not all; method: immunoSEQ multiplex PCR. The table has around 220,000 clones, 65% to 90% seen once. The sequencing sample was made of PBMCs. The receptors were sampled from a girl between 10 and 17 years old in good health and CMV-seronegative. The CDR3 runs from the conserved cysteine through the conserved F or W. A D gene is named only where the DNA matches it firmly. Some rows mark clone size as missing; the rest say once, few, many or name a class of expanded clone.

V gene: TRBV2; clone size: .; J gene: TRBJ2-1; D gene: .; CDR3 length: 13; CDR3 DNA: TGTGCCAGGTCGTTTCGAGGTTACAATGAGCAGTTCTTC; CDR3 protein: CARSFRGYNEQFF
V gene: TRBV5-6; clone size: few; J gene: TRBJ1-1; D gene: TRBD1; CDR3 length: 14; CDR3 DNA: TGTGCCAGCAGCTTTATGACAGGGTCGACTGAAGCTTTCTTT; CDR3 protein: CASSFMTGSTEAFF
V gene: TRBV7-3; clone size: .; J gene: TRBJ2-7; D gene: TRBD2; CDR3 length: 15; CDR3 DNA: TGTGCCAGCAGGCCCGGCGGAGCGGGAAACTACGAGCAGTACTTC; CDR3 protein: CASRPGGAGNYEQYF
V gene: TRBV9; clone size: .; J gene: TRBJ2-7; D gene: TRBD2; CDR3 length: 15; CDR3 DNA: TGTGCCAGCAGCCCCCGTGTAGCGGGAGTCGGCGAGCAGTACTTC; CDR3 protein: CASSPRVAGVGEQYF
V gene: TRBV5-1; clone size: .; J gene: TRBJ2-3; D gene: TRBD2; CDR3 length: 15; CDR3 DNA: TGCGCCAGCAGCTTGCCGTCTAGCGGGGCAGATACGCAGTATTTT; CDR3 protein: CASSLPSSGADTQYF
V gene: TRBV5-1; clone size: .; J gene: TRBJ1-3; D gene: TRBD1; CDR3 length: 16; CDR3 DNA: TGCGCCAGCAGCTTCCAGGGGGCCGAACAAGGAAACACCATATATTTT; CDR3 protein: CASSFQGAEQGNTIYF
V gene: TRBV7-2; clone size: .; J gene: TRBJ2-5; D gene: TRBD1; CDR3 length: 13; CDR3 DNA: TGTGCCAGCAGCTCCCGGGACAGGGGGATTGCGTACTTC; CDR3 protein: CASSSRDRGIAYF
V gene: TRBV6-1; clone size: .; J gene: TRBJ1-1; D gene: .; CDR3 length: 15; CDR3 DNA: TGTGCCAGCAGAGGGGCGGGGCAGGCTGTCACTGAAGCTTTCTTT; CDR3 protein: CASRGAGQAVTEAFF
V gene: TRBV5-8; clone size: .; J gene: TRBJ2-1; D gene: TRBD2; CDR3 length: 18; CDR3 DNA: TGTGCCAGCAGCTTGGAGGTCACCGCGGGAGTTCGGTTAAATGAGCAGTTCTTC; CDR3 protein: CASSLEVTAGVRLNEQFF
V gene: TRBV28; clone size: .; J gene: TRBJ1-4; D gene: TRBD1; CDR3 length: 17; CDR3 DNA: TGTGCCAGCAGGTCCTCCGGGACAGGGGTTTTAAATGAAAAACTGTTTTTT; CDR3 protein: CASRSSGTGVLNEKLFF
V gene: TRBV9; clone size: .; J gene: TRBJ2-1; D gene: TRBD2; CDR3 length: 15; CDR3 DNA: TGTGCCAGCAGCTTACCGGGACTAGCCAAAAATGAGCAGTTCTTC; CDR3 protein: CASSLPGLAKNEQFF
V gene: TRBV18; clone size: .; J gene: TRBJ1-1; D gene: TRBD1; CDR3 length: 15; CDR3 DNA: TGTGCCAGCTCACAGACGGGACAGGGGCACACTGAAGCTTTCTTT; CDR3 protein: CASSQTGQGHTEAFF
V gene: TRBV28; clone size: .; J gene: TRBJ1-1; D gene: TRBD1; CDR3 length: 15; CDR3 DNA: TGTGCCAGCAGTTACACAGGGGGCTCGAACACTGAAGCTTTCTTT; CDR3 protein: CASSYTGGSNTEAFF
V gene: TRBV5-1; clone size: .; J gene: TRBJ2-3; D gene: .; CDR3 length: 19; CDR3 DNA: TGCGCCAGCAGCTTGGTTGGAGGGCGGGCCCCCGGGGTCACAGATACGCAGTATTTT; CDR3 protein: CASSLVGGRAPGVTDTQYF
V gene: TRBV7-3; clone size: .; J gene: TRBJ2-2; D gene: .; CDR3 length: 21; CDR3 DNA: TGTGCCAGCAGCCTAACTGGGGTTGACCGAGGGTTGACAGGGAACACCGGGGAGCTGTTTTTT; CDR3 protein: CASSLTGVDRGLTGNTGELFF
V gene: TRBV28; clone size: .; J gene: TRBJ2-1; D gene: .; CDR3 length: 14; CDR3 DNA: TGTGCCAGCATTACCGGGGAATCTAGTTATGAGCAGTTCTTC; CDR3 protein: CASITGESSYEQFF
V gene: TRBV19; clone size: .; J gene: TRBJ2-3; D gene: .; CDR3 length: 16; CDR3 DNA: TGTGCCAGTAGTACGAGCACAGGGTTAAGGTCAGATACGCAGTATTTT; CDR3 protein: CASSTSTGLRSDTQYF
V gene: TRBV27; clone size: .; J gene: TRBJ2-3; D gene: TRBD1; CDR3 length: 16; CDR3 DNA: TGTGCCAGCAGCCAAATAACCGGGACAGTGGGAGATACGCAGTATTTT; CDR3 protein: CASSQITGTVGDTQYF
V gene: TRBV28; clone size: .; J gene: TRBJ2-7; D gene: .; CDR3 length: 11; CDR3 DNA: TGTGCCAGCGGCAGCGGTCTGTGGCAGTACTTC; CDR3 protein: CASGSGLWQYF
V gene: TRBV7-9; clone size: .; J gene: TRBJ2-1; D gene: TRBD2; CDR3 length: 15; CDR3 DNA: TGTGCCAGCAGCCAGGGGCTAGCGGGGAACAATGAGCAGTTCTTC; CDR3 protein: CASSQGLAGNNEQFF
V gene: TRBV6-1; clone size: .; J gene: TRBJ1-6; D gene: .; CDR3 length: 14; CDR3 DNA: TGTGCCAGCAGTGACTGGCAGGCCCTTTCACCCCTCCACTTT; CDR3 protein: CASSDWQALSPLHF
V gene: TRBV28; clone size: .; J gene: TRBJ2-3; D gene: .; CDR3 length: 15; CDR3 DNA: TGTGCCAGCAGCGCGCTAAGCGGGAGCACAGATACGCAGTATTTT; CDR3 protein: CASSALSGSTDTQYF
V gene: TRBV19; clone size: .; J gene: TRBJ2-3; D gene: .; CDR3 length: 12; CDR3 DNA: TGTGCCAGCGGTCGGGGTGTAGATACGCAGTATTTT; CDR3 protein: CASGRGVDTQYF
V gene: TRBV2; clone size: .; J gene: TRBJ2-7; D gene: .; CDR3 length: 13; CDR3 DNA: TGTGCCAGCAGTGGACTAGTACCCTACGAGCAGTACTTC; CDR3 protein: CASSGLVPYEQYF
V gene: TRBV19; clone size: .; J gene: TRBJ1-1; D gene: .; CDR3 length: 13; CDR3 DNA: TGTGCCACTCGGACAGAACTGAACACTGAAGCTTTCTTT; CDR3 protein: CATRTELNTEAFF
V gene: TRBV9; clone size: .; J gene: TRBJ2-7; D gene: .; CDR3 length: 14; CDR3 DNA: TGTGCCAGCAGCGTTAGGGAGTTGGGTGGCGAGCAGTACTTC; CDR3 protein: CASSVRELGGEQYF
V gene: TRBV19; clone size: .; J gene: TRBJ2-7; D gene: TRBD2; CDR3 length: 17; CDR3 DNA: TGTGCCAGCTCCCTGGGGACTAGCGGGAGGTTCTCCTACGAGCAGTACTTC; CDR3 protein: CASSLGTSGRFSYEQYF
V gene: TRBV6-1; clone size: .; J gene: TRBJ1-5; D gene: .; CDR3 length: 14; CDR3 DNA: TGTGCCAGCAGTGCCGAGGATGGCAATCAGCCCCAGCATTTT; CDR3 protein: CASSAEDGNQPQHF
V gene: TRBV6-5; clone size: .; J gene: TRBJ2-1; D gene: .; CDR3 length: 12; CDR3 DNA: TGTGCCAGCAGTTACGGGGGGAATGAGCAGTTCTTC; CDR3 protein: CASSYGGNEQFF
V gene: TRBV19; clone size: .; J gene: TRBJ1-6; D gene: TRBD1; CDR3 length: 15; CDR3 DNA: TGTGCCAGTAATGACAGGGGGTCCTATAATTCACCCCTCCACTTT; CDR3 protein: CASNDRGSYNSPLHF
V gene: TRBV28; clone size: .; J gene: TRBJ2-2; D gene: .; CDR3 length: 12; CDR3 DNA: TGTGCCAGCCGGTTGAACACCGGGGAGCTGTTTTTT; CDR3 protein: CASRLNTGELFF
V gene: TRBV28; clone size: .; J gene: TRBJ1-3; D gene: .; CDR3 length: 14; CDR3 DNA: TGTGCCAGCAGCGGGGGGCTCTCTGGAAACACCATATATTTT; CDR3 protein: CASSGGLSGNTIYF
V gene: TRBV6-1; clone size: few; J gene: TRBJ1-1; D gene: .; CDR3 length: 14; CDR3 DNA: TGTGCCACCTCCCTACCGGGATTGAACACTGAAGCTTTCTTT; CDR3 protein: CATSLPGLNTEAFF
V gene: TRBV7-9; clone size: .; J gene: TRBJ2-1; D gene: .; CDR3 length: 15; CDR3 DNA: TGTGCCAGCAGCTTCGGCAGGGCTCCCGTGAATGAGCAGTTCTTC; CDR3 protein: CASSFGRAPVNEQFF